This TCR beta chain was sequenced for a study of T cells in Graves' hyperthyroidism and ophthalmopathy. Study findings and constraints: Most clonotypes that expanded in the thyroid above 0.001 also showed up in blood.

The CDR3 is made up of 15 amino acids. The germline CDR1 and CDR2 sequences are MNHEY and SMNVEV (reference sequence). V shed 0 bases and J 7 bases; nucleotides not matched to a gene: 5. Graves' hyperthyroidism was deemed stable absent ophthalmopathy progression within 18 months. This clonotype was counted at least ten times. The target antigen is unknown. RNA transcripts provided the source from which TCR beta CDR3 regions were amplified. The study used the HTBI primer set for a first-round RT-PCR of the TCR CDR3. TCRdb independently ran MiXCR on the multiplex PCR reads; one entry per CDR3 protein. The table lists around 690,000 distinct CDR3 sequences, approximately 15% of them singletons.

The sample consisted of blood. The rearrangement joins TRBV27 to TRBJ1-4; the match to TRBD1 covers 7 bases. The source of this sequence is a man aged 45-65 years with Graves' hyperthyroidism. CDR3 sequence reads: CASSLSTGKSEKLFF. In nucleotides, the CDR3 is TGTGCCAGCAGTTTATCGACAGGGAAGAGTGAAAAACTGTTTTTT.